Each of the 13 T cell receptor beta chains below was sequenced from the same sample in a study of graft-versus-host responses after intestinal transplantation. Assay: immunoSEQ multiplex PCR; the TCRdb copy retains only in-frame clones and omits some. Among 20,000 to 25,000 clones, roughly 92% were seen once, and the ten largest hold about 45%. This sample comprised PBMCs, obtained roughly 260 days after intestinal transplant. The receptors were gathered from a human patient who received an intestinal transplant, so some T cells may come from the graft donor.

The rearrangement joins TRBV7-9 to TRBJ1-5; possibly TRBD1 for D (5 bases). CDR3 length: 17 amino acids. Germline CDR1 is SEHNR and CDR2 is FQNEAQ (reference sequence). The V and J ends lost 1 base and 15 bases respectively, with 28 bases between them. The CDR3 loop reads CASSLDAMGPPPRRRHF. The CDR3 nucleotides read TGTGCCAGCAGCTTAGATGCTATGGGACCCCCCCCACGACGAAGGCATTTT.

The chain employs TRBV2 and TRBJ1-2; the match to TRBD1 covers 7 bases. The germline V gene has CDR1 SNHLY and CDR2 FYNNEI. After removal of 9 bases from V and 8 bases from J, the junction contained 9 bases not matched to a gene. The CDR3 is made up of 12 amino acids. The CDR3 DNA reads as TGTGCCAGGCAACAGGGGTCTCAGGGCTACACCTTC. Encoded protein: CARQQGSQGYTF.

The rearrangement links TRBV5-4 to TRBJ1-1; D call uncertain. V lost 10 bases, J lost 3 bases, and 16 bases lay in between. This CDR3 is 13 amino acids long. Looked up from germline, CDR1 is SGHNT and CDR2 is YYREEE (reference sequence). The DNA for the CDR3 is TGTGCCGGGTCGGTGTTTGAGGACACTGAAGCTTTCTTT. Encoded protein: CAGSVFEDTEAFF.

This clone was recorded only once. The junction differs from germline at one of its ends, possibly a read error. The CDR3 is CASSDPGLAGPNGQFF. The CDR3 nucleotides read TGTGCCAGCAGCGACCCGGGACTAGCGGGACCCAATGGGCAGTTCTTC. The chain has TRBV7-9 and TRBJ2-1; 13 nucleotides match TRBD2. There are 16 residues in the CDR3. Germline CDR1 and CDR2: SEHNR and FQNEAQ (reference sequence).

The gene calls are TRBV4-2 and TRBJ2-3; D unresolved. Germline lookup yields CDR1 LGHNA and CDR2 YNFKEQ. The CDR3 length is 15 residues. V lost 0 bases and J lost 4, with 11 bases in between. The CDR3 DNA follows: TGTGCCAGCAGCCAAGAACAATTGATGCCAGATACGCAGTATTTT. It is translated as CASSQEQLMPDTQYF.

This rearrangement joins TRBV19 to TRBJ1-2; TRBD1 might be the D (5 bases). V was pared by 6 bases and J by 3 bases, with 14 bases between. The CDR3 consists of 14 residues. CDR1 LNHDA and CDR2 SQIVND come from the germline V gene (reference sequence). CDR3: CASSLRVPDYGYTF. Written as DNA, the CDR3 is TGTGCCAGTAGCCTCAGGGTCCCCGACTATGGCTACACCTTC.

This chain uses TRBV19 with TRBJ2-5; 14 nucleotides align to TRBD2. The CDR3 covers 15 residues. V lost 7 bases to trimming and J lost 4 bases; unmatched junction nucleotides: 5. Germline CDR1 is LNHDA and CDR2 is SQIVND (reference sequence). CDR3 loop: CASNPGLAGVETQYF. DNA for the CDR3: TGTGCCAGTAACCCGGGACTAGCGGGAGTAGAGACCCAGTACTTC.

The rearrangement uses TRBV19 and TRBJ1-5, with D unresolved. The V end was cut by 2 bases, the J end by 2 bases, with 10 bases between. The CDR3 consists of 15 residues. Germline V gives CDR1 LNHDA, CDR2 SQIVND (reference sequence). CDR3 DNA: TGTGCCAGTAGTATACGGGAACAGCGCAATCAGCCCCAGCATTTT. Translating gives CASSIREQRNQPQHF.

In its sample, this clone was seen once. The chain carries TRBV10-3 and TRBJ1-2; D is undetermined. V shed 5 bases and J shed 4 bases, with 11 bases lying between them. CDR3 length: 13 amino acids. Germline V gives CDR1 ENHRY, CDR2 SYGVKD. For the CDR3, the DNA is TGTGCCATCAGTCCGAATGAGGGCTATGGCTACACCTTC. It codes for CAISPNEGYGYTF.

This sequence joins TRBV28 and TRBJ2-7; the D gene could be TRBD1 or TRBD2 (5 bases each). This CDR3 is 14 amino acids long. The V gene's germline CDR1 is MDHEN and CDR2 SYDVKM. The germline V and J ends were trimmed by 7 bases and 0 bases, with 13 bases remaining between them. CDR3 region: CASTRDRGSYEQYF. The CDR3 region has the DNA TGTGCCAGCACCCGGGACCGCGGCTCCTACGAGCAGTACTTC.

In its sample, this clone was seen once. The rearrangement links TRBV11-2 to TRBJ2-1, with D maybe TRBD2 (5 bases). V was cut by 0 bases and J by 3 bases, with 9 bases left in between. The CDR3 runs to 15 residues. Germline CDR1 and CDR2: SGHAT and FQNNGV. In DNA, the CDR3 is TGTGCCAGCAGCTTAGATACGGGATACTACAATGAGCAGTTCTTC. Amino acids: CASSLDTGYYNEQFF.

The chain uses TRBV28 and TRBJ1-1; no clear D gene. The CDR3 is 13 residues long. The V end lost 3 bases, the J end lost 5 bases, and 10 bases lay between the germline ends. Per the germline V gene, CDR1 is MDHEN and CDR2 is SYDVKM. The CDR3 here is CASSLVQRTEAFF. In nucleotides, the CDR3 is TGTGCCAGCAGTTTGGTACAGAGGACTGAAGCTTTCTTT.

The V call is TRBV6-1, the J call TRBJ2-3, with 8 positions matching TRBD2. V gave up 1 base and J gave up 11 bases; unmatched junction bases: 8. CDR1 and CDR2 (germline): MNHNS, SASEGT. CDR3 size: 14 residues. CDR3 coding DNA: TGTGCCAGCAGTGAAGGAGCGGGAGAGGGACGGCAGTATTTT. It specifies CASSEGAGEGRQYF.